The clone carrying this TCR beta chain has just one count. Deep-level assay runs were performed. Profiled with immunoSEQ multiplex PCR; TCRdb holds only in-frame clones, not every one. The sample records about 1.1 million clones, 77% being singletons. The sample is drawn from a study of shared clonotypes between healthy human individuals. Trimming cost V 1 base and J 6 bases, with 10 bases left between them. This CDR3 is 14 amino acids long. The germline V gene has CDR1 MGHDK and CDR2 SYGVNS. This chain uses TRBV25-1 with TRBJ1-5, with a possible D match to TRBD1 (6 bases). This sequence originates from a man younger than 35 in good health. Some clones in this sample may be carry-over from other donors' samples. Sequenced material: memory CD4+ T cells from PBMCs. Subset noted: CD45RA-negative fraction. Written as DNA, the CDR3 is TGTGCCAGCAGTGAATGGGGGCAGGCTCAGCCCCAGCATTTT. Translated: CASSEWGQAQPQHF. Using reference TRBV25-1 and TRBJ1-5 for the parts outside the CDR3, the full variable domain is EADIYQTPRYLVIGTGKKITLECSQTMGHDKMYWYQQDPGMELHLIHYSYGVNSTEKGDLSSESTVSRIRTEHFPLTLESARPSHTSQYLCASSEWGQAQPQHFGDGTRLSIL.